This passage covers 8 T cell receptor beta chains from one sample sequenced in a study of graft-versus-host responses after intestinal transplantation. The antigens of these receptors remain unknown. Data came from immunoSEQ multiplex PCR; TCRdb stores just in-frame clones and leaves some out. The sample comprises some 79,000 clones, roughly 89% of which are singletons, and 0.34% rests with the top ten. The sample was unstimulated CD4+ T cells sorted from spleen or lymph node cells, taken before intestinal transplant. These receptors all come from a human donor who received an intestinal transplant.

This chain links TRBV19 with TRBJ1-2; TRBD1 matches at 7 bases. Trimming took 5 bases from V and 6 from J; bases not matched to a gene: 3. The CDR3 runs to 12 residues. The V gene's germline CDR1 is LNHDA and CDR2 SQIVND (reference sequence). The CDR3 nucleotides read TGTGCCAGTAGTGACAGGGAGGATGGCTACACCTTC. Translated: CASSDREDGYTF.

The J gene is TRBJ1-1, the V gene TRBV7-9, with D maybe TRBD1 (6 bases). Germline-derived CDR1 and CDR2 are SEHNR and FQNEAQ (reference sequence). The CDR3 is 13 amino acids. The V end lost 8 bases, the J end lost 3 bases, and 13 bases lay between the germline ends. The chain's CDR3 is CASQGRTDTEAFF. In nucleotides, the CDR3 is TGTGCCAGCCAGGGACGGACAGACACTGAAGCTTTCTTT.

V is TRBV5-1 and J is TRBJ2-7; 7 positions agree with TRBD1. V dropped 5 bases and J dropped 2; count of bases not matched to a gene: 7. Germline V gene lookup returns CDR1 SGHRS and CDR2 YFSETQ. The CDR3 contains 14 residues. The CDR3 here is CASSIGQAAYEQYF. The CDR3 nucleotides are TGCGCCAGCAGTATCGGACAGGCCGCCTACGAGCAGTACTTC.

The chain recombines TRBV10-2 with TRBJ1-1; 7 bases are a match to TRBD1. Losses at the gene ends were 6 bases for V and 5 bases for J; bases not matched to a gene: 9. CDR3 length: 14 residues. Germline V lookup: CDR1 WSHSY, CDR2 SAAADI. CDR3 nucleotides: TGCGCCAGCAGCGACGGGACAGTAGGGACTGAAGCTTTCTTT. It translates to CASSDGTVGTEAFF.

The gene calls are TRBV7-8 and TRBJ2-5; 13 nucleotides line up with TRBD2. The CDR3 length is 17 residues. Losses at the gene ends were 1 base for V and 5 bases for J; bases not matched to a gene: 7. The germline V gene encodes CDR1 SGHVS and CDR2 FQNEAQ. The CDR3 DNA reads TGTGCCAGCAGCTTAGGATCGGGGGGACTAGCGGGGGAGACCCAGTACTTC. It is translated as CASSLGSGGLAGETQYF.

This chain uses TRBV15 with TRBJ2-5; TRBD2 matches at 9 bases. Germline values: CDR1 LNHNV, CDR2 YYDKDF (reference sequence). V trimming: 0 bases; J trimming: 5 bases; junction bases outside the gene matches: 7. The CDR3 runs 16 residues. DNA of the CDR3: TGTGCCACCAGCAGAGACCTCCGGCGGGGGGGGGAGACCCAGTACTTC. Amino acid sequence: CATSRDLRRGGETQYF.

The chain uses TRBV10-2 and TRBJ2-7, with 9 bases identical to TRBD2. Germline CDR1 and CDR2: WSHSY and SAAADI. Unmatched junction bases numbered 6, after V lost 3 bases and J lost 0 bases. CDR3 length: 16 amino acids. In nucleotides, the CDR3 is TGCGCCAGCAGTGAATGGCGGGAGGGGAGCTCCTACGAGCAGTACTTC. This gives the protein CASSEWREGSSYEQYF.

This clone was recorded only once. The rearrangement uses TRBV6-1 and TRBJ2-7; 7 nucleotides align to TRBD1. The length of the CDR3 is 15 residues. Germline V gene lookup returns CDR1 MNHNS and CDR2 SASEGT. Trimming at V came to 7 bases and at J to 6 bases, leaving 15 bases not matched to a gene. For the CDR3, the DNA is TGTGCCAGCAACCAGATACCGGGACAGACTCGCGAGCAGTACTTC. Its protein is CASNQIPGQTREQYF.